Following are 28 T cell receptor beta chains from one sample sequenced in a study of Ad26.COV2.S vaccination and SARS-CoV-2 variants. As to treatment: approximately 18 received Ad26.COV2.S at low or high dose, single or two shots; 5 received placebo; per-sample allocation not given. Collection of samples fell on day 63 after the first vaccine or placebo injection. The table came from immunoSEQ multiplex PCR; TCRdb's copy has only in-frame clones and leaves some out. The sample has more than 300,000 clones, around four fifths seen once. Sequenced here: peripheral blood, sampled in a trial of Ad26.COV2.S vaccine versus placebo. These receptors originate from a person aged 18-60 years who received the Ad26.COV2.S COVID-19 vaccine or a placebo.

The CDR3 nucleotides are TGTGCCAGCAGTGAACGGACAGGGGCCTACGAGCAGTACTTC. Its translation is CASSERTGAYEQYF. The chain has TRBV2 and TRBJ2-7; 9 bases match TRBD1. V shed 2 bases, J shed 2 bases, and the junction held 1 base outside the gene matches. Per the germline V gene, CDR1 is SNHLY and CDR2 is FYNNEI. This CDR3 is 14 amino acids long. Variable domain in full (rest from reference TRBV2 and TRBJ2-7): EPEVTQTPSHQVTQMGQEVILRCVPISNHLYFYWYRQILGQKVEFLVSFYNNEISEKSEIFDDQFSVERPDGSNFTLKIRSTKLEDSAMYFCASSERTGAYEQYFGPGTRLTVT.

The chain employs TRBV29-1 and TRBJ2-5; 9 nucleotides align to TRBD2. J gave up 5 bases and V 2 bases, and 0 bases lay outside the gene matches. Per the germline V gene, CDR1 is SQVTM and CDR2 is ANQGSEA. The CDR3 spans 12 residues. This CDR3 is CSVETSGETQYF. The DNA of the CDR3 is TGCAGCGTTGAAACTAGCGGGGAGACCCAGTACTTC.

The rearrangement links TRBV6-5 to TRBJ1-4; unclear D gene. The germline V gene has CDR1 MNHEY and CDR2 SVGAGI. The CDR3 runs 14 residues. The germline V and J ends were trimmed by 6 bases and 8 bases, with 16 bases remaining between them. The CDR3: CASSLGGRAEKLFF. CDR3 nucleotide sequence: TGTGCCAGCAGCCTCGGAGGGCGGGCGGAAAAACTGTTTTTT.

The J gene is TRBJ2-3, the V gene TRBV5-1; 13 bases map to TRBD2. V dropped 0 bases and J dropped 5; count of bases not matched to a gene: 6. Germline lookup yields CDR1 SGHRS and CDR2 YFSETQ. This CDR3 is 17 amino acids long. DNA for the CDR3: TGCGCCAGCAGCTTGGCAGGGACTAGCGGGGTAGTAGATACGCAGTATTTT. Translated: CASSLAGTSGVVDTQYF.

This clone was recorded once. The rearrangement uses TRBV18 and TRBJ1-1; TRBD1 matches at 9 bases. Germline loops: CDR1 KGHSH, CDR2 LQKENI. The CDR3 covers 13 residues. Unmatched junction bases numbered 8, after V lost 2 bases and J lost 13 bases. CDR3 nucleotides: TGTGCCAGCTCACCAAGGGGACAGGGTAGGGATTTCTTT. This codes for CASSPRGQGRDFF. Full variable domain (remainder filled in from reference TRBV18 and TRBJ1-1): NAGVMQNPRHLVRRRGQEARLRCSPMKGHSHVYWYRQLPEEGLKFMVYLQKENIIDESGMPKERFSAEFPKEGPSILRIQQVVRGDSAAYFCASSPRGQGRDFFGQGTRLTVV.

This rearrangement joins TRBV24-1 to TRBJ1-4, with a tentative D call TRBD1 (5 bases). Germline loops: CDR1 KGHDR, CDR2 SFDVKD. With 5 bases removed from V and 10 bases from J, the gap between germline ends came to 7 bases. CDR3 length: 11 amino acids. CDR3 bases: TGTGCCACCAGTGTTGGGGGAAAACTGTTTTTT. Its protein is CATSVGGKLFF.

This clone was counted a single time. This rearrangement joins TRBV12-3 or TRBV12-4 to TRBJ1-2, with a possible D match to TRBD1 (6 bases). This CDR3 comprises 13 residues. V shed 5 bases and J shed 7 bases, with 14 bases lying between them. CDR3 in amino acids: CASSAGGHSGYTF. Written as DNA, the CDR3 is TGTGCCAGCAGTGCCGGGGGGCATAGTGGCTACACCTTC.

The V and J genes are TRBV7-9 and TRBJ2-1; D call uncertain. Trimming cost V 2 bases and J 12 bases, with 8 bases left between them. CDR1 is SEHNR, CDR2 FQNEAQ, per germline (reference sequence). This CDR3 contains 11 residues. The CDR3 nucleotides read TGTGCCAGCAGCTTACTCGGGTCGCAGTTCTTC. Translation: CASSLLGSQFF.

The chain combines TRBV6-5 with TRBJ2-3; unclear D gene. The germline V and J ends were trimmed by 4 bases and 11 bases, with 16 bases remaining between them. This CDR3 contains 13 residues. The germline CDR1 and CDR2 sequences are MNHEY and SVGAGI. The CDR3 is CASSSLREEKQYF. The DNA of the CDR3 is TGTGCCAGCAGTTCCCTCAGAGAGGAAAAGCAGTATTTT.

V usage is TRBV11-2 and J usage is TRBJ2-1, with D perhaps matching TRBD2 (6 bases). Germline V gives CDR1 SGHAT, CDR2 FQNNGV. The CDR3 spans 13 residues. The germline V and J ends were trimmed by 4 bases and 9 bases, with 13 bases remaining between them. The CDR3 sequence: CASSSGGRGEQFF. CDR3 coding DNA: TGTGCCAGCAGCTCCGGGGGAAGGGGTGAGCAGTTCTTC.

This chain uses TRBV7-9 with TRBJ2-7, with D possibly matching TRBD1 (6 bases). V lost 5 bases, J lost 3 bases, and 14 bases lay in between. The germline V gene has CDR1 SEHNR and CDR2 FQNEAQ (reference sequence). This CDR3 comprises 14 residues. The CDR3 here is CASSEPGHYYEQYF. Here the CDR3 DNA reads TGTGCCAGCAGCGAACCGGGACACTACTACGAGCAGTACTTC.

This clone is a singleton in its sample. J is TRBJ2-3 and V is TRBV18, with D unclear. Trimming pared 5 bases from V and 6 bases from J, leaving 15 bases between. Per the germline V gene, CDR1 is KGHSH and CDR2 is LQKENI. This CDR3 spans 14 amino acids. CDR3 residues: CASSVLRAPDTQYF. CDR3 nucleotide sequence: TGTGCCAGCTCAGTCCTTAGGGCCCCGGATACGCAGTATTTT. Complete variable domain (other parts from reference TRBV18 and TRBJ2-3): NAGVMQNPRHLVRRRGQEARLRCSPMKGHSHVYWYRQLPEEGLKFMVYLQKENIIDESGMPKERFSAEFPKEGPSILRIQQVVRGDSAAYFCASSVLRAPDTQYFGPGTRLTVL.

The J gene is TRBJ2-6, the V gene TRBV14; D remains unclear. The CDR3 contains 15 residues. Trimming took off 2 bases at V and 0 bases at J, with 5 bases between the two ends. Germline lookup yields CDR1 SGHDN and CDR2 FVKESK. CDR3 in amino acids: CASSQKVSGANVLTF. CDR3 bases: TGTGCCAGCAGCCAAAAGGTCTCTGGGGCCAACGTCCTGACTTTC.

The V and J genes are TRBV29-1 and TRBJ1-2; D is unclear. Germline CDR1 reads SQVTM; CDR2 reads ANQGSEA. The CDR3 totals 10 residues. V dropped 0 bases and J dropped 7 bases, with 3 bases sitting between them. This chain's CDR3 is CSVEDRGYTF. CDR3 bases: TGCAGCGTTGAAGATCGTGGCTACACCTTC. The full variable domain, completed using reference TRBV29-1 and TRBJ1-2, is SAVISQKPSRDICQRGTSLTIQCQVDSQVTMMFWYRQQPGQSLTLIATANQGSEATYESGFVIDKFPISRPNLTFSTLTVSNMSPEDSSIYLCSVEDRGYTFGSGTRLTVV.

The J gene is TRBJ2-1, the V gene TRBV13, with D perhaps TRBD1 (5 bases). Germline assignment: CDR1 PRHDT and CDR2 FYEKMQ (reference sequence). With 5 bases removed from V and 6 bases from J, the gap between germline ends came to 20 bases. This CDR3 contains 16 residues. CDR3 nucleotides: TGTGCCAGCAGCCCATTACAGGTTTTGGTAGGCAATGAGCAGTTCTTC. Amino acids: CASSPLQVLVGNEQFF.

The chain links TRBV9 to TRBJ1-6; D remains unclear. Between the trimmed V and J ends, which lost 4 bases and 0 bases, there was a span of 8 bases. The CDR3 is 15 amino acids. CDR1 and CDR2 (germline): SGDLS, YYNGEE. The CDR3 here is CASSQFRSYNSPLHF. The CDR3 DNA is TGTGCCAGCAGCCAATTTCGCTCCTATAATTCACCCCTCCACTTT.

This chain uses TRBV28 with TRBJ1-1; no clear D gene. The V end lost 6 bases, the J end lost 1 base, and 12 bases lay between the germline ends. Per the germline V gene, CDR1 is MDHEN and CDR2 is SYDVKM. CDR3 length: 14 residues. The CDR3 nucleotides are TGTGCCAGCAGCCCAGCGGGCAGGAACACTGAAGCTTTCTTT. Protein sequence: CASSPAGRNTEAFF.

This clone was counted only a few times. The CDR3 coding sequence is TGTGCCAGCAGCCCTGGGACGAGGGGGAGGGATCAGCCCCAGCATTTT. This translates into CASSPGTRGRDQPQHF. The chain uses TRBV5-8 and TRBJ1-5; D perhaps matches TRBD1 (6 bases). Trimming removed 4 bases at V and 5 bases at J, with 19 bases between. This CDR3 is 16 amino acids long. The germline V gene encodes CDR1 SGHTS and CDR2 YDEGEE.

J is TRBJ1-5 and V is TRBV12-3 or TRBV12-4, with 7 bases fitting TRBD1. The CDR3 is 13 residues long. After removal of 6 bases from V and 8 bases from J, the junction contained 7 bases not matched to a gene. The CDR3 DNA is TGTGCCAGCAGGCGACAGGGTTGGGAGCCCCAGCATTTT. Amino acid sequence: CASRRQGWEPQHF.

The genes are TRBV9 and TRBJ2-2; the D gene is possibly TRBD2 (5 bases). Germline lookup yields CDR1 SGDLS and CDR2 YYNGEE. V was trimmed by 0 bases and J by 4 bases, leaving 10 bases between them. This CDR3 comprises 15 residues. The CDR3 nucleotides are TGTGCCAGCAGCGTAGTGGAGGCGAGCACCGGGGAGCTGTTTTTT. This codes for CASSVVEASTGELFF. Looking up the rest from reference TRBV9 and TRBJ2-2 gives the full variable domain: DSGVTQTPKHLITATGQRVTLRCSPRSGDLSVYWYQQSLDQGLQFLIQYYNGEERAKGNILERFSAQQFPDLHSELNLSSLELGDSALYFCASSVVEASTGELFFGEGSRLTVL.

The chain uses TRBV7-9 and TRBJ2-7; D is undetermined. The germline V and J ends were trimmed by 1 base and 2 bases, with 9 bases remaining between them. The length of the CDR3 is 14 residues. CDR1 SEHNR and CDR2 FQNEAQ come from the germline V gene (reference sequence). CDR3 amino acids: CASSLVVRAYEQYF. The CDR3 DNA reads TGTGCCAGCAGCTTAGTGGTTCGGGCCTACGAGCAGTACTTC.

CDR3 nucleotides: TGTGCCAGTAGGCCTAAAGGAAGGGCTAGCGGGAGACGGCGTGAGCAGTTCTTC. It translates to CASRPKGRASGRRREQFF. The V gene is TRBV19, the J gene TRBJ2-1; 10 positions match TRBD2. This CDR3 region has 18 residues. CDR1 and CDR2 from the germline V gene are LNHDA and SQIVND (reference sequence). V gave up 6 bases and J gave up 9 bases; unmatched junction bases: 20.

The V call is TRBV11-3, the J call TRBJ2-3; D remains unclear. CDR3 length equals 14 residues. Germline CDR1 is SGHNT and CDR2 is YENEEA. The V gene lost 0 bases and the J gene lost 4 bases, with 8 bases spanning the gap. CDR3 sequence: CASSLDGAADTQYF. CDR3 DNA: TGTGCCAGCAGCTTAGATGGAGCCGCAGATACGCAGTATTTT.

The rearrangement uses TRBV10-3 and TRBJ2-7; TRBD2 matches at 9 bases. Germline lookup yields CDR1 ENHRY and CDR2 SYGVKD. This CDR3 has 12 amino acids. V lost 11 bases, J lost 0 bases, and 2 bases stayed unmatched. CDR3 amino acids: CAVSGSSYEQYF. The CDR3 bases are TGTGCCGTTAGCGGGAGCTCCTACGAGCAGTACTTC.

This clone came up a few times. The genes are TRBV27 and TRBJ1-2, with 7 nucleotides matching TRBD1. CDR1 and CDR2 from the germline V gene are MNHEY and SMNVEV (reference sequence). The CDR3 has 14 residues. With V trimmed by 5 bases and J by 2 bases, 5 bases remained unmatched. The CDR3 protein is CASSPTGVNYGYTF. CDR3 bases: TGTGCCAGCAGTCCTACAGGGGTGAACTATGGCTACACCTTC.

The chain combines TRBV4-1 with TRBJ1-2; tentative D call: TRBD1 (5 bases). Germline values: CDR1 MGHRA, CDR2 YSYEKL. Trimming shortened V by 0 bases and J by 2 bases, and 10 bases separated the two germline ends. The CDR3 loop spans 15 amino acids. CDR3 DNA sequence: TGCGCCAGCAGCCAAGACGGTAGACAGAACTATGGCTACACCTTC. It yields the protein CASSQDGRQNYGYTF.

In its sample, this clone was seen a few times. The CDR3 loop reads CASSEGRATGELFF. CDR3 DNA sequence: TGTGCCAGCAGTGAAGGCAGGGCCACCGGGGAGCTGTTTTTT. The chain uses TRBV6-1 and TRBJ2-2; possible D gene TRBD1, 5 bases. This CDR3 region has 14 residues. Trimming pared 1 base from V and 4 bases from J, leaving 7 bases between. Germline values: CDR1 MNHNS, CDR2 SASEGT.

The J gene is TRBJ1-4, the V gene TRBV14; D unresolved. Germline values: CDR1 SGHDN, CDR2 FVKESK. The CDR3 has 12 residues. With 1 base removed from V and 5 bases from J, the gap between germline ends came to 2 bases. CDR3 loop: CASSQGNEKLFF. The DNA of the CDR3 is TGTGCCAGCAGCCAAGGCAATGAAAAACTGTTTTTT.